These 26 T cell receptor beta chains were sequenced from one sample in a study of blood T cells in healthy people across ages. Using a J-beta primer mix together with a sample-barcoded 5' primer, a second PCR was run for roughly 6 to 12 cycles. TCRdb recomputed calls from the 5' RACE reads with MiXCR, one row per CDR3 protein. Here the sample spans under 2 million distinct CDR3 sequences, roughly 30% being singletons. Input material: blood. The source of these receptors is a woman aged 25 to 45 in good health.

This clonotype has just a few counts. The junction and the germline gene differ at one end; a read error may be behind it. The chain employs TRBV7-6 and TRBJ1-1; a possible D gene is TRBD1 (6 bases). CDR1 is SGHVS and CDR2 is FNYEAQ in the germline V gene. The CDR3 runs to 17 residues. Written as DNA, the CDR3 is TGTGTCAGCAGCCGTCCGAGAGGGGGGACTGATAAGACTGAAGCTTTCTTT. This codes for CVSSRPRGGTDKTEAFF.

The rearrangement links TRBV27 to TRBJ1-6, with 8 nucleotides matching TRBD1. This CDR3 is 15 amino acids long. Trimming at V came to 5 bases and at J to 9 bases, leaving 9 bases not matched to a gene. Germline values: CDR1 MNHEY, CDR2 SMNVEV (reference sequence). CDR3 sequence reads: CASSDQTGASSPLHF. The CDR3 DNA is TGTGCCAGCAGTGACCAGACAGGGGCTTCTTCACCCCTCCACTTT.

This clonotype showed up just a few times. V is TRBV20-1 and J is TRBJ2-1; 11 bases line up with TRBD2. The CDR3 is 19 amino acids. CDR1 DFQATT and CDR2 SNEGSKA come from the germline V gene (reference sequence). V was pared by 4 bases and J by 2 bases, with 16 bases of the junction left unmatched. CDR3 in amino acids: CSANQGVAGGSYAYNEQFF. The CDR3 DNA follows: TGCAGTGCTAACCAGGGGGTAGCGGGGGGGTCATACGCCTACAATGAGCAGTTCTTC.

V and J are TRBV20-1 and TRBJ2-5, with 13 bases that match TRBD2. V shed 4 bases, J shed 5 bases, and the junction held 4 bases outside the gene matches. The CDR3 runs to 14 residues. Germline CDR1 reads DFQATT; CDR2 reads SNEGSKA (reference sequence). The CDR3 DNA follows: TGCAGTGCTACTACTAGCGGGAGGGGGGAGACCCAGTACTTC. Translation: CSATTSGRGETQYF.

V and J are TRBV5-1 and TRBJ2-7; the D gene is possibly TRBD1 (5 bases). The CDR3 has 12 amino acids. V was pared by 7 bases and J by 4 bases, with 12 bases between. Germline V gene lookup returns CDR1 SGHRS and CDR2 YFSETQ. The CDR3 is CASFDQGYEQYF. In DNA form, the CDR3 reads TGCGCCAGCTTCGACCAGGGATACGAGCAGTACTTC. Based on the CDR3 plus reference TRBV5-1 and TRBJ2-7, the full variable domain is KAGVTQTPRYLIKTRGQQVTLSCSPISGHRSVSWYQQTPGQGLQFLFEYFSETQRNKGNFPGRFSGRQFSNSRSEMNVSTLELGDSALYLCASFDQGYEQYFGPGTRLTVT.

In its sample, this clonotype was seen a few times. The rearrangement joins TRBV7-9 to TRBJ2-5; D not resolved. V gave up 8 bases and J gave up 0 bases, with 7 bases separating them. The CDR3 totals 12 residues. Germline lookup yields CDR1 SEHNR and CDR2 FQNEAQ (reference sequence). The chain's CDR3 is CASGQNQETQYF. In DNA form, the CDR3 reads TGTGCCAGCGGGCAGAACCAAGAGACCCAGTACTTC.

The chain links TRBV7-8 to TRBJ1-5, with D tentatively TRBD1 (6 bases). V was shortened by 4 bases and J by 9 bases, with 16 bases between the two germline ends. The CDR3 is made up of 14 amino acids. CDR1 is SGHVS, CDR2 FQNEAQ, per germline. The CDR3: CASSWNRDRGPQHF. Written as DNA, the CDR3 is TGTGCCAGCAGCTGGAACAGGGACCGTGGGCCCCAGCATTTT.

The rearrangement uses TRBV24-1 and TRBJ2-1, with D hard to call. Trimming shortened V by 12 bases and J by 0 bases, and 17 bases separated the two germline ends. In germline, CDR1 is KGHDR, CDR2 SFDVKD. The CDR3 has 15 residues. The CDR3 here is CASSTGRLSYNEQFF. In DNA form, the CDR3 reads TGTGCCTCTTCGACCGGCAGACTCTCCTACAATGAGCAGTTCTTC.

The CDR3 here is CASSSRQRGANVLTF. The CDR3 DNA follows: TGTGCCAGCAGTTCTAGACAGCGGGGGGCCAACGTCCTGACTTTC. V gene TRBV28 combines with J gene TRBJ2-6; the D call may be TRBD1 or TRBD2 (5 bases each). This CDR3 spans 15 amino acids. Germline assignment: CDR1 MDHEN and CDR2 SYDVKM. The V gene lost 4 bases and the J gene lost 4 bases, with 11 bases spanning the gap. Full variable domain (missing parts from reference TRBV28 and TRBJ2-6): DVKVTQSSRYLVKRTGEKVFLECVQDMDHENMFWYRQDPGLGLRLIYFSYDVKMKEKGDIPEGYSVSREKKERFSLILESASTNQTSMYLCASSSRQRGANVLTFGAGSRLTVL.

This clonotype was seen more than once but under ten times. This chain joins TRBV3-1 and TRBJ2-7; D is unclear. Deletions cut 0 bases from V and 7 bases from J, with 7 bases between. In germline, CDR1 is LGHDT, CDR2 YNNKEL (reference sequence). This CDR3 has 12 amino acids. In DNA form, the CDR3 reads TGTGCCAGCAGCCAAGATAGCCAGGAGCAGTACTTC. Translated, it gives CASSQDSQEQYF.

The chain recombines TRBV29-1 with TRBJ2-1, with D possibly matching TRBD1 (6 bases). There are 16 residues in the CDR3. Germline values: CDR1 SQVTM, CDR2 ANQGSEA. Trimming stripped 3 bases from V and 8 bases from J, with 23 bases between. For the CDR3, the DNA is TGCAGCGTTGAGGGGGCTAGGACAAAAGGTGTAGATGAGCAGTTCTTC. It codes for CSVEGARTKGVDEQFF.

With respect to this clonotype: At one end, the junction sequence differs from germline, possibly due to a read error. This chain uses TRBV4-1 with TRBJ1-2; maybe TRBD1 (5 bases). The CDR3 runs to 13 residues. Germline CDR1 and CDR2: MGHRA and YSYEKL. The CDR3 sequence: CANSPGTQRGYTF. CDR3 coding DNA: TGCGCCAACAGCCCCGGGACTCAAAGGGGCTACACCTTC.

In its sample, this clonotype was seen a few times. The rearrangement joins TRBV12-3 or TRBV12-4 to TRBJ1-5, with a possible D match to TRBD1 (5 bases). The CDR3 is 14 amino acids. V shed 7 bases and J shed 8 bases, with 18 bases lying between them. The CDR3 nucleotides read TGTGCCAGCACCCGTAACGTTGGGGGAGAGCCCCAGCATTTT. It is translated as CASTRNVGGEPQHF.

This clonotype was seen at least ten times. DNA for the CDR3: TGTGCCAGCAGTTTACTAGCGGGCTCCTACAATGAGCAGTTCTTC. This translates into CASSLLAGSYNEQFF. The V call is TRBV27, the J call TRBJ2-1, with 8 bases fitting TRBD2. Germline V gives CDR1 MNHEY, CDR2 SMNVEV (reference sequence). This CDR3 region has 15 residues. V lost 2 bases and J lost 0; bases outside the gene matches: 0.

This clonotype was counted only a few times. V usage is TRBV12-3 or TRBV12-4 and J usage is TRBJ1-2; TRBD1 is a possible D gene (6 bases). The CDR3 is 16 residues long. Trimming stripped 5 bases from V and 3 bases from J, with 19 bases between. The CDR3 nucleotides are TGTGCCAGCAGTGCTCAGACAGGAACGACGCACTATGGCTACACCTTC. The encoded protein is CASSAQTGTTHYGYTF.

The table lists this clonotype with a few counts. The chain carries TRBV7-9 and TRBJ2-5, with a weak D call TRBD1 (7 bases). This CDR3 is built from 12 residues. The V gene lost 9 bases and the J gene lost 4 bases, with 12 bases spanning the gap. Germline V gene data show CDR1 as SEHNR and CDR2 as FQNEAQ (reference sequence). CDR3: CASQGGGETQYF. In nucleotides, the CDR3 is TGTGCCAGTCAGGGGGGTGGAGAGACCCAGTACTTC.

This clonotype was detected a few times. This rearrangement joins TRBV5-1 to TRBJ2-6, with D perhaps matching TRBD2 (5 bases). Per the germline V gene, CDR1 is SGHRS and CDR2 is YFSETQ. The CDR3 length is 13 residues. V lost 0 bases to trimming and J lost 17 bases, with 15 bases between them. This CDR3 is CASSLAEGPFLTF. As DNA, the CDR3 is TGCGCCAGCAGCTTGGCCGAGGGCCCCTTCTTGACTTTC.

The CDR3 nucleotides are TGTGCCAGCTCATGGTCGGAGGGCCGCTACGAGCAGTACTTC. As protein: CASSWSEGRYEQYF. The chain links TRBV18 to TRBJ2-7; TRBD2 might be the D (6 bases). The CDR3 is 14 amino acids. V was shortened by 5 bases and J by 3 bases, with 14 bases between the two germline ends. Per the germline V gene, CDR1 is KGHSH and CDR2 is LQKENI.

This rearrangement joins TRBV9 to TRBJ1-2; TRBD1 matches at 8 bases. This CDR3 region has 15 residues. V lost 3 bases and J lost 8; bases outside the gene matches: 12. In germline, CDR1 is SGDLS, CDR2 YYNGEE. This CDR3 reads CASSGGPDGQGGYTF. The CDR3 region has the DNA TGTGCCAGCAGCGGCGGCCCTGACGGACAGGGAGGCTACACCTTC.

The rearrangement uses TRBV7-2 and TRBJ2-3; TRBD2 matches at 9 bases. The CDR3 length is 19 residues. Per germline, CDR1 SGHTA and CDR2 FQGNSA. The junction had 15 bases not matched to a gene; V was cut back by 5 bases and J by 0 bases. The CDR3 sequence is CASSLLAGPIIPSTDTQYF. CDR3 bases: TGTGCCAGCAGCCTACTAGCGGGCCCTATTATCCCTAGCACAGATACGCAGTATTTT.

The rearrangement uses TRBV7-3 and TRBJ1-1, with a weak D call TRBD1 (5 bases). Germline V gene lookup returns CDR1 SGHTA and CDR2 FQGTGA. This CDR3 is built from 14 residues. The V end was cut by 1 base, the J end by 4 bases, with 10 bases between. CDR3 loop: CASSLSRDGTEAFF. As DNA, the CDR3 is TGTGCCAGCAGCTTAAGCAGGGATGGCACTGAAGCTTTCTTT.

V is TRBV27 and J is TRBJ2-1; 7 nucleotides agree with TRBD1. The junction had 7 bases not matched to a gene; V was cut back by 5 bases and J by 0 bases. The CDR3 is 16 amino acids. Germline CDR1 reads MNHEY; CDR2 reads SMNVEV (reference sequence). This CDR3 reads CASSAFRGSSYNEQFF. CDR3 in DNA: TGTGCCAGCAGTGCTTTCAGGGGGTCCTCCTACAATGAGCAGTTCTTC.

The chain combines TRBV30 with TRBJ2-1; D gene uncertain. Trimming cost V 0 bases and J 5 bases, with 17 bases left between them. There are 16 residues in the CDR3. Germline V lookup: CDR1 GTSNPN, CDR2 SVGIG (reference sequence). The CDR3 region is CAWSVRPGNTNNEQFF. The CDR3 nucleotides read TGTGCCTGGAGTGTCCGTCCGGGCAATACCAACAATGAGCAGTTCTTC.

This clonotype was detected a few times. The chain uses TRBV11-2 and TRBJ1-6; D not resolved. Trimming stripped 3 bases from V and 8 bases from J, with 11 bases between. The CDR3 has 14 amino acids. Germline V gives CDR1 SGHAT, CDR2 FQNNGV. The CDR3: CASSFEGRDSPLHF. In DNA form, the CDR3 reads TGTGCCAGCAGCTTTGAGGGTCGGGATTCACCCCTCCACTTT.

Only a few counts were recorded for this clonotype. The rearrangement uses TRBV10-3 and TRBJ2-5; the match to TRBD2 covers 9 bases. V shed 6 bases and J 5 bases; nucleotides not matched to a gene: 1. Per germline, CDR1 ENHRY and CDR2 SYGVKD. The length of the CDR3 is 12 residues. The CDR3, as DNA: TGTGCCATCAGGAGCGGGGGGGAGACCCAGTACTTC. Residues: CAIRSGGETQYF.

This clonotype was detected only a few times. The gene calls are TRBV4-1 and TRBJ1-2; 8 nucleotides align to TRBD1. The CDR3 runs 15 residues. Germline trimming cut 1 base from V and 5 bases from J; bases unmatched to any gene: 6. Germline V lookup: CDR1 MGHRA, CDR2 YSYEKL. In nucleotides, the CDR3 is TGCGCCAGCAGCCAAGGCTCGACAGGGGAGTATGGCTACACCTTC. As protein: CASSQGSTGEYGYTF.